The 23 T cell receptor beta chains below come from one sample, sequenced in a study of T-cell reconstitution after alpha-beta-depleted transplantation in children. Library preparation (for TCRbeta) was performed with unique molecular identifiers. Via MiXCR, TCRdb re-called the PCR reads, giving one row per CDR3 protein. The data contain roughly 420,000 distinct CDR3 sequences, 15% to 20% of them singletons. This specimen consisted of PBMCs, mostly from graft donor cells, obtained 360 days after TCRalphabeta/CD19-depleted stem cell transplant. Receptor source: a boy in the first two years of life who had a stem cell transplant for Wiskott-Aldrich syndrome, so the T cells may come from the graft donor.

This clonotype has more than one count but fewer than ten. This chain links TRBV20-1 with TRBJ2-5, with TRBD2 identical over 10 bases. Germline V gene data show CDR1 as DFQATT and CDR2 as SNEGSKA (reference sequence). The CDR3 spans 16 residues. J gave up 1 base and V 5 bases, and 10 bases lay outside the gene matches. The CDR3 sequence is CSARFWTSGFQETQYF. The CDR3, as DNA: TGCAGTGCTCGATTCTGGACTAGCGGATTCCAAGAGACCCAGTACTTC.

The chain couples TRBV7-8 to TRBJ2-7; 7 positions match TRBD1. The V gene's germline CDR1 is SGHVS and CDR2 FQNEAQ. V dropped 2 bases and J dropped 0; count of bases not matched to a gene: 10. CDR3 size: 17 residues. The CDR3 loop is CASSLFSGQDISYEQYF. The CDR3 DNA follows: TGTGCCAGCAGCTTATTCTCCGGACAGGACATCTCCTACGAGCAGTACTTC.

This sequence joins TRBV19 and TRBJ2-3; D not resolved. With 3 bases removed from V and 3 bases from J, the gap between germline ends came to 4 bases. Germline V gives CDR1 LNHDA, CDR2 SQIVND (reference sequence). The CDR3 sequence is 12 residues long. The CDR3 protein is CASSMKTDTQYF. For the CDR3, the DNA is TGTGCCAGTAGTATGAAGACAGATACGCAGTATTTT.

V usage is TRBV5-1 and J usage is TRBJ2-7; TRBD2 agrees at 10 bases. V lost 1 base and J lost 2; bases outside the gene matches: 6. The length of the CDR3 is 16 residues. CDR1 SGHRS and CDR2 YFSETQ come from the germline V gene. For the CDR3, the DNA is TGCGCCAGCAGCTTGCTAGCGGGGGATCCTCCCTACGAGCAGTACTTC. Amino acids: CASSLLAGDPPYEQYF.

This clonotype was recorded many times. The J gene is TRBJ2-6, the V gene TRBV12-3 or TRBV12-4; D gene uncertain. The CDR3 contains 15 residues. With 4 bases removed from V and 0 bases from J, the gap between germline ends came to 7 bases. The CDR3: CASSSGSSGANVLTF. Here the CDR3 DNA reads TGTGCCAGCAGTTCGGGTAGCTCTGGGGCCAACGTCCTGACTTTC.

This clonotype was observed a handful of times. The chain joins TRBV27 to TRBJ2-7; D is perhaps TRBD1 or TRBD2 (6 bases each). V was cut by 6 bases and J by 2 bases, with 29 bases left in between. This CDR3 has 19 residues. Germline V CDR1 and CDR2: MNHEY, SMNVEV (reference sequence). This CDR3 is CASRKLGPSGGLTPYEQYF. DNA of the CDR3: TGTGCCAGCAGGAAGCTAGGCCCCAGTGGGGGGCTAACACCCTACGAGCAGTACTTC.

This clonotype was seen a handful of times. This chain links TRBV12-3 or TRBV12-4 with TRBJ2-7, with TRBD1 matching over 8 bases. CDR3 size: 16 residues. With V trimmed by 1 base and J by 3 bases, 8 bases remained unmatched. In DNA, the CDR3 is TGTGCCAGCAGTTTAGGGACAGGGAAGGGTGACTACGAGCAGTACTTC. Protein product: CASSLGTGKGDYEQYF.

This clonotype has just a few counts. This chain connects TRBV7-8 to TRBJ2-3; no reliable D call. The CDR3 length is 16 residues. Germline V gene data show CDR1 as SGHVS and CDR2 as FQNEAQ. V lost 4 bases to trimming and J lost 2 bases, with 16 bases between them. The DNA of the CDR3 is TGTGCCAGCAGCTCTTGGGCAGTACTATACACAGATACGCAGTATTTT. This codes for CASSSWAVLYTDTQYF. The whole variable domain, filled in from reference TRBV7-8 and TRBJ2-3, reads GAGVSQSPRYKVAKRGQDVALRCDPISGHVSLFWYQQALGQGPEFLTYFQNEAQLDKSGLPSDRFFAERPEGSVSTLKIQRTQQEDSAVYLCASSSWAVLYTDTQYFGPGTRLTVL.

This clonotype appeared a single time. The CDR3 bases are TGTGCCAGCAGTCAGAAGACAGGGACACCCTACGAGCAGTACTTC. It translates to CASSQKTGTPYEQYF. This chain uses TRBV6-1 with TRBJ2-7; 7 bases agree with TRBD1. V shed 5 bases, J shed 2 bases, and the junction held 9 bases outside the gene matches. Germline CDR1 is MNHNS and CDR2 is SASEGT. This CDR3 is built from 15 residues.

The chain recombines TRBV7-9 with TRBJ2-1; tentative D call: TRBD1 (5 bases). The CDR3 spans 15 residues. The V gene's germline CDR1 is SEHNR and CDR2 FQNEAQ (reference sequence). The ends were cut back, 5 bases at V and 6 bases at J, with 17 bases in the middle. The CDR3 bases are TGTGCCAGCAGCGTCAGGGAAACGTTAGGCAATGAGCAGTTCTTC. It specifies CASSVRETLGNEQFF.

In DNA form, the CDR3 reads TGCGCCAGCAGAAGAAGGGGCGCTTCGAACACCGGGGAGCTGTTTTTT. Protein product: CASRRRGASNTGELFF. This chain joins TRBV5-1 and TRBJ2-2; tentatively, D is TRBD1 (5 bases). Germline values: CDR1 SGHRS, CDR2 YFSETQ. The CDR3 consists of 16 residues. The V gene lost 5 bases and the J gene lost 0 bases, with 14 bases spanning the gap.

The CDR3 loop is CASSQHGLAGANEQFF. Here the CDR3 DNA reads TGCGCCAGCAGCCAACATGGACTAGCGGGAGCTAATGAGCAGTTCTTC. The J gene is TRBJ2-1, the V gene TRBV4-3; 13 positions agree with TRBD2. This CDR3 comprises 16 residues. V shed 2 bases, J shed 7 bases, and the junction held 5 bases outside the gene matches. Per germline, CDR1 LGHNA and CDR2 YSLEER.

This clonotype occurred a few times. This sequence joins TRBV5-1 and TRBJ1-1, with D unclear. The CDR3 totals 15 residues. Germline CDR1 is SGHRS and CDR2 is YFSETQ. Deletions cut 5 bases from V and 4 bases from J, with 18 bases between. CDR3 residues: CASSLGILEGTEAFF. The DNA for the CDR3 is TGCGCCAGCAGTCTCGGGATCTTGGAGGGCACTGAAGCTTTCTTT.

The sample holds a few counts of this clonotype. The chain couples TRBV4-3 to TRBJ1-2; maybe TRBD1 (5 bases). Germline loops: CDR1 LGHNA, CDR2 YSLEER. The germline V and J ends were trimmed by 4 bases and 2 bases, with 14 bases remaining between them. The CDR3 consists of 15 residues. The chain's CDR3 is CASSLTDGTNYGYTF. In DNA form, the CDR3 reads TGCGCCAGCAGCCTAACCGACGGGACGAACTATGGCTACACCTTC.

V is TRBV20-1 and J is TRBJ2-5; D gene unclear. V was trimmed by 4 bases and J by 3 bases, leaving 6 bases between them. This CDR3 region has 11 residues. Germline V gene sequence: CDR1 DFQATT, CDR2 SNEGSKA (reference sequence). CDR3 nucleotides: TGCAGTGCTACCGTTAAAGAGACCCAGTACTTC. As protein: CSATVKETQYF.

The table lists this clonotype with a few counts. The CDR3, as DNA: TGCAGTGCTCGCCCCAGCATTCCGGCACACACAGATACGCAGTATTTT. Encoded protein: CSARPSIPAHTDTQYF. The chain couples TRBV20-1 to TRBJ2-3, with D hard to call. The CDR3 runs to 16 residues. The V gene lost 5 bases and the J gene lost 2 bases, with 20 bases spanning the gap. Germline V lookup: CDR1 DFQATT, CDR2 SNEGSKA (reference sequence).

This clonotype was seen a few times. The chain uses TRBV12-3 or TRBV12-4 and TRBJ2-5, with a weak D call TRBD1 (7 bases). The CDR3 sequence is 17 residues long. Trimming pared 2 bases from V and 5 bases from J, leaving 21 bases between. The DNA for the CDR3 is TGTGCCAGCAGTTTATTAACCCGGACAGGACGGGGGGAGACCCAGTACTTC. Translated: CASSLLTRTGRGETQYF.

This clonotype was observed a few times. In DNA, the CDR3 is TGTGCCAGCAGCTTAGTCAGCTCGAACACCGGGGAGCTGTTTTTT. Residues: CASSLVSSNTGELFF. The chain combines TRBV7-2 with TRBJ2-2; D unresolved. Trimming removed 1 base from V and 0 bases from J, with 6 bases in between. This CDR3 contains 15 residues. The germline V gene encodes CDR1 SGHTA and CDR2 FQGNSA.

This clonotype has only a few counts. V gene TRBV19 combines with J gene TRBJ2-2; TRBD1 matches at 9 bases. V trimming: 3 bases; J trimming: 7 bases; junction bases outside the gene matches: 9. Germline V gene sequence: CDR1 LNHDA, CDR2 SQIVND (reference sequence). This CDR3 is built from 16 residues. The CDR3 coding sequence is TGTGCCAGTAGTATCGTACAGGGGGCGGCGTTCGGGGAGCTGTTTTTT. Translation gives CASSIVQGAAFGELFF.

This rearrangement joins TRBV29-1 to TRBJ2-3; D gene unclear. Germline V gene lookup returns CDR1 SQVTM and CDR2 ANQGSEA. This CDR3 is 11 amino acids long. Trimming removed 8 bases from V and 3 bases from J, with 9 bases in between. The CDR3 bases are TGCAGCACCTACGGGACAGATACGCAGTATTTT. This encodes CSTYGTDTQYF.

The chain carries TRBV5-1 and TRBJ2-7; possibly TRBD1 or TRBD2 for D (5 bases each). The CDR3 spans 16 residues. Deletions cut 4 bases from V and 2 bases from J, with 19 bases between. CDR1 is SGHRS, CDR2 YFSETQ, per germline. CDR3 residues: CASSGTGTPAAYEQYF. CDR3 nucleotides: TGCGCCAGCAGCGGGACCGGGACCCCGGCGGCCTACGAGCAGTACTTC.

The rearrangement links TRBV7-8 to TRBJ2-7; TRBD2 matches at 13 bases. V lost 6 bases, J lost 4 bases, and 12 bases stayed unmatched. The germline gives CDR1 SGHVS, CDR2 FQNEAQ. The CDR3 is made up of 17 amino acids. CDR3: CASSRLAGGMPPYEQYF. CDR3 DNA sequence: TGTGCCAGCAGTAGACTAGCGGGAGGCATGCCTCCGTACGAGCAGTACTTC. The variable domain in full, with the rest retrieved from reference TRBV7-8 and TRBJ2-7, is GAGVSQSPRYKVAKRGQDVALRCDPISGHVSLFWYQQALGQGPEFLTYFQNEAQLDKSGLPSDRFFAERPEGSVSTLKIQRTQQEDSAVYLCASSRLAGGMPPYEQYFGPGTRLTVT.

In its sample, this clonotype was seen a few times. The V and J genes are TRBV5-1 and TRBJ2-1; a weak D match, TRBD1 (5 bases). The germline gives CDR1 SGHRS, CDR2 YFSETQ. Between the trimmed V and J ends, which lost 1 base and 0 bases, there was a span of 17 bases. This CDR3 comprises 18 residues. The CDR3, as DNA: TGCGCCAGCAGCTTGAGGTCCTCAGGGCCGAGCTCCTACAATGAGCAGTTCTTC. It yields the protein CASSLRSSGPSSYNEQFF.